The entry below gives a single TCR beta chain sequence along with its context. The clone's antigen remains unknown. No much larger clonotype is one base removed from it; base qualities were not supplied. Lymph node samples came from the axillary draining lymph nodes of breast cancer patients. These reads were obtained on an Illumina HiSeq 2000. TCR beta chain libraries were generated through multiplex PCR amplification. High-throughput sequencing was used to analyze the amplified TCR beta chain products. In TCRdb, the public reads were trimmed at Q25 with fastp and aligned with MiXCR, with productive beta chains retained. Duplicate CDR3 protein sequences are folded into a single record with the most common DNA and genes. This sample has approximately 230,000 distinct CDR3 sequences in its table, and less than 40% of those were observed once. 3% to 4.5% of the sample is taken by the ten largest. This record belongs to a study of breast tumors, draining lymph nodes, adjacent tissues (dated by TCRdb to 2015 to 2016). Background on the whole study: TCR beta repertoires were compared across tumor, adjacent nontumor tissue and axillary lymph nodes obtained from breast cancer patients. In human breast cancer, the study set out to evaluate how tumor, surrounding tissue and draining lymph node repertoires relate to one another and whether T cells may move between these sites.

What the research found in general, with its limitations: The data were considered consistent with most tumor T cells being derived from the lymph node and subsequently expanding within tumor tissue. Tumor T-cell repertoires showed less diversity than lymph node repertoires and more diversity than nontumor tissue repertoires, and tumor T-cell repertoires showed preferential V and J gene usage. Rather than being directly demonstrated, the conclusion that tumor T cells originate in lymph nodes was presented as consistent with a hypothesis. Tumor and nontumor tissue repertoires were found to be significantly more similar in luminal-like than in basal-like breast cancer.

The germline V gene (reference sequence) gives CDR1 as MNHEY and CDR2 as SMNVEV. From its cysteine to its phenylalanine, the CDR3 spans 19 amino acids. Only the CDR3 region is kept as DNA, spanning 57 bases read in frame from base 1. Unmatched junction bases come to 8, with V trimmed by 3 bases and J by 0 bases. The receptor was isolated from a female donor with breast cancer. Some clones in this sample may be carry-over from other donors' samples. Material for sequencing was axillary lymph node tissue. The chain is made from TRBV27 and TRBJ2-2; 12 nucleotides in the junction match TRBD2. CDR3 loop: CASSFLAGGPLSNTGELFF. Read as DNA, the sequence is TGTGCCAGCAGTTTTCTAGCGGGAGGGCCCCTTTCGAACACCGGGGAGCTGTTTTTT.